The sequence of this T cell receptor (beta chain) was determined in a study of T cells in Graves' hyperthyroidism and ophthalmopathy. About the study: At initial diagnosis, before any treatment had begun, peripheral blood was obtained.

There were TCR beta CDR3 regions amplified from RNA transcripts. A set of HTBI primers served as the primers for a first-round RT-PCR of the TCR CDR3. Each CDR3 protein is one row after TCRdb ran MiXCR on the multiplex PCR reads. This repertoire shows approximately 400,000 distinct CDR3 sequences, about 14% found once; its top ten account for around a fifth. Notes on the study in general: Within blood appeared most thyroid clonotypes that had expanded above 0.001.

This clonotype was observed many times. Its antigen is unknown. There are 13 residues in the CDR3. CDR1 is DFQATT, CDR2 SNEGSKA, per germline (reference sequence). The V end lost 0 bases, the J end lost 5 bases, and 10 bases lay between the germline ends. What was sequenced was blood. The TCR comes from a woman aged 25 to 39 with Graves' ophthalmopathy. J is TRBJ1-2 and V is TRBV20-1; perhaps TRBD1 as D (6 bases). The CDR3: CSARDETGYGYTF. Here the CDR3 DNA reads TGCAGTGCTAGAGATGAGACAGGATATGGCTACACCTTC.